This T cell receptor (beta chain) emerged from a study of T cells after yellow fever vaccination. Study-level results: The presence of abundant clonotypes contaminating from the bulk population was possible in FACS-sorted repertoires.

This clonotype was seen only a few times. Its antigen is as yet unknown. MiXCR was run by TCRdb on the 5' RACE reads, yielding one entry per CDR3 protein. The profile shows nearly 300,000 distinct CDR3 sequences, about 10% of them singletons. Trimming removed 5 bases at V and 2 bases at J, with 15 bases between. The CDR3 has 15 residues. CDR1 is LGHDT and CDR2 is YNNKEL in the germline V gene (reference sequence). Sequencing used CD4+ T cells sorted from PBMCs, obtained 5 days after the yellow fever booster vaccination. The chain joins TRBV3-1 to TRBJ2-5; possible D gene TRBD2, 6 bases. The clonotype was recovered from a man between 18 and 29 years old who received the YFV17D yellow fever vaccine. The DNA for the CDR3 is TGTGCCAGCAGCGCGGGGACGAGCAGGCAAGAGACCCAGTACTTC. Translated: CASSAGTSRQETQYF.